The 30 T cell receptor beta chains below were found in one sample sequenced in a study of read filtering for tumor transcriptome and immune sequencing. Molecular barcoded adaptors covering alpha/delta and beta/gamma chains were used on 400 to 450 ng RNA. TCRdb re-called the reads with MiXCR, one entry per CDR3 protein. This sample has tens of thousands of distinct CDR3 sequences, with roughly 21% found just once. The specimen sequenced was a population of CD138-negative cells sorted from bone marrow. These receptors were collected from a donor at least 40 years old with multiple myeloma.

A remark on this clonotype: A much larger clone is a single base away; this may be a read error. V and J are TRBV20-1 and TRBJ2-5; tentatively, D is TRBD2 (6 bases). Germline assignment: CDR1 DFQATT and CDR2 SNEGSKA (reference sequence). The CDR3 sequence is 13 residues long. The CDR3 DNA reads as TGCAGTACTAGAGTGGGGGGTCAAGAGACCCAGTACTTC. Protein sequence: CSTRVGGQETQYF.

There are a few counts of this clonotype. This chain joins TRBV5-1 and TRBJ1-2, with D maybe TRBD1 (5 bases). Trimming cost V 4 bases and J 3 bases, with 16 bases left between them. Germline values: CDR1 SGHRS, CDR2 YFSETQ. There are 15 residues in the CDR3. The CDR3: CASSPRQGEDYGYTF. CDR3 nucleotides: TGCGCCAGCAGCCCCCGGCAGGGAGAGGACTATGGCTACACCTTC. The complete variable domain, with remaining parts taken from reference TRBV5-1 and TRBJ1-2, reads KAGVTQTPRYLIKTRGQQVTLSCSPISGHRSVSWYQQTPGQGLQFLFEYFSETQRNKGNFPGRFSGRQFSNSRSEMNVSTLELGDSALYLCASSPRQGEDYGYTFGSGTRLTVV.

The chain joins TRBV19 to TRBJ2-3, with unresolved D. From germline, CDR1 is LNHDA and CDR2 SQIVND (reference sequence). Trimming shortened V by 6 bases and J by 1 base, and 8 bases separated the two germline ends. This CDR3 has 13 amino acids. The CDR3 DNA reads TGTGCCAGTAGCAAAGGCCGCACAGATACGCAGTATTTT. This codes for CASSKGRTDTQYF.

This clonotype has a count of ten or more. The chain couples TRBV7-8 to TRBJ2-5; 7 bases are shared with TRBD1. The CDR3 contains 15 residues. The germline gives CDR1 SGHVS, CDR2 FQNEAQ. V trimming: 7 bases; J trimming: 2 bases; junction bases outside the gene matches: 10. CDR3 region: CASTWTGRVQETQYF. CDR3 nucleotides: TGTGCCAGCACCTGGACAGGAAGGGTTCAAGAGACCCAGTACTTC. The variable domain in full, with the rest retrieved from reference TRBV7-8 and TRBJ2-5, is GAGVSQSPRYKVAKRGQDVALRCDPISGHVSLFWYQQALGQGPEFLTYFQNEAQLDKSGLPSDRFFAERPEGSVSTLKIQRTQQEDSAVYLCASTWTGRVQETQYFGPGTRLLVL.

This clonotype was observed many times. The chain couples TRBV2 to TRBJ2-3, with D unclear. The CDR3 length is 15 residues. The germline V gene encodes CDR1 SNHLY and CDR2 FYNNEI. Trimming pared 5 bases from V and 2 bases from J, leaving 14 bases between. The CDR3 nucleotides read TGTGCCAGCAGTCTCAACGGCCGCCCCACAGATACGCAGTATTTT. Translated: CASSLNGRPTDTQYF. The full variable domain, in which reference TRBV2 and TRBJ2-3 provide the parts outside the CDR3, is EPEVTQTPSHQVTQMGQEVILRCVPISNHLYFYWYRQILGQKVEFLVSFYNNEISEKSEIFDDQFSVERPDGSNFTLKIRSTKLEDSAMYFCASSLNGRPTDTQYFGPGTRLTVL.

On this clonotype itself: One junction end does not reproduce the germline sequence, and a read error may be involved. The CDR3 DNA reads TGTGCCAGCGGTCCCGGGACCGCCTACGAGCAGTACTTT. As protein: CASGPGTAYEQYF. The rearrangement joins TRBV6-2 or TRBV6-3 to TRBJ2-7; D is tentatively TRBD1 or TRBD2 (5 bases each). Germline CDR1 reads MNHEY; CDR2 reads SVGEGT. The CDR3 has 13 amino acids.

This clonotype showed up many times. This rearrangement joins TRBV28 to TRBJ2-2, with D possibly matching TRBD1 (5 bases). Trimming shortened V by 7 bases and J by 1 base, and 10 bases separated the two germline ends. This CDR3 spans 14 amino acids. Germline lookup yields CDR1 MDHEN and CDR2 SYDVKM. CDR3 sequence: CASIGARNTGELFF. In DNA form, the CDR3 reads TGTGCCAGCATTGGGGCACGGAACACCGGGGAGCTGTTTTTT.

This clonotype was recorded at least ten times. CDR3 in DNA: TGTGCCAGCAGCTCAGGCGGAGCGGGTGTAGCTTTCTTT. Protein sequence: CASSSGGAGVAFF. V gene TRBV7-9 combines with J gene TRBJ1-1; D is unclear. Between the trimmed V and J ends, which lost 4 bases and 10 bases, there was a span of 16 bases. CDR1 is SEHNR and CDR2 is FQNEAQ in the germline V gene (reference sequence). CDR3 length: 13 amino acids.

Remarks on this clonotype: A much more abundant neighbour one base away suggests this may be a read error. The chain joins TRBV7-9 to TRBJ1-2; TRBD1 matches 9 bases. The CDR3 is made up of 15 amino acids. Germline loops: CDR1 SEHNR, CDR2 FQNEAQ (reference sequence). The CDR3 sequence: CASGFTGGPVYGYTF. In DNA form, the CDR3 reads TGTGCCAGCGGCTTTACAGGGGGCCCTGTCTATGGCTACACCTTC.

This clonotype occurred many times. The rearrangement joins TRBV6-4 to TRBJ2-1; 8 nucleotides agree with TRBD2. Germline assignment: CDR1 MRHNA and CDR2 SNTAGT. The J segment lost 4 bases and the V segment lost 6 bases, leaving 8 bases of the junction unmatched. The CDR3 consists of 15 residues. The chain's CDR3 is CASREGGGPYNEQFF. CDR3 DNA: TGTGCCAGCAGGGAGGGCGGGGGGCCTTACAATGAGCAGTTCTTC.

Points on this clonotype: It is likely a read error, because the conserved phenylalanine at the end of the CDR3 is missing. In nucleotides, the CDR3 is TGTGCCACCAGTTCGAGCACTGAAGCTTTCCTT. This gives the protein CATSSSTEAFL. The V gene is TRBV15, the J gene TRBJ1-1; D ambiguous. CDR3 length equals 11 residues. Germline CDR1 is LNHNV and CDR2 is YYDKDF (reference sequence). The V gene lost 6 bases and the J gene lost 4 bases, with 6 bases spanning the gap.

Concerning this clonotype itself: Being one base from a much bigger clone, this may be a read error. This chain uses TRBV5-1 with TRBJ2-6; D ambiguous. CDR1 and CDR2 from the germline V gene are SGHRS and YFSETQ. The CDR3 runs 15 residues. CDR3 in amino acids: CAGSLVGAGANVLTF. CDR3 nucleotides: TGCGCCGGCAGCTTGGTTGGGGCTGGGGCCAACGTCCTGACTTTC.

As for this clonotype: This could be a read error, since a much larger clone is one nucleotide away. The chain recombines TRBV5-4 with TRBJ2-1; 7 bases map to TRBD2. The CDR3 loop spans 14 amino acids. Germline assignment: CDR1 SGHNT and CDR2 YYREEE (reference sequence). CDR3 bases: TGTGTCAGCAGCTTTGGGACTATATACAATGAGCAGTTCTTC. Its translation: CVSSFGTIYNEQFF. Full variable domain (outside the CDR3, taken from reference TRBV5-4 and TRBJ2-1): ETGVTQSPTHLIKTRGQQVTLRCSSQSGHNTVSWYQQALGQGPQFIFQYYREEENGRGNFPPRFSGLQFPNYSSELNVNALELDDSALYLCVSSFGTIYNEQFFGPGTRLTVL.

Comments on this clonotype: Germline is not matched at one junction end, which may reflect a read error. The chain carries TRBV2 and TRBJ2-7; tentative D call: TRBD2 (5 bases). Germline CDR1 is SNHLY and CDR2 is FYNNEI. This CDR3 contains 15 residues. Here the CDR3 reads CASILYRAGGYEQYF. CDR3 bases: TGTGCTAGCATTTTATACCGGGCCGGCGGGTACGAGCAGTACTTC.

In its sample, this clonotype was seen a few times. This chain connects TRBV7-2 to TRBJ2-5; no reliable D call. The CDR3 has 14 amino acids. V was shortened by 6 bases and J by 5 bases, with 16 bases between the two germline ends. Germline CDR1 is SGHTA and CDR2 is FQGNSA. In DNA, the CDR3 is TGTGCCAGCAGTTTTACACGGGTCTCGGAGACCCAGTACTTC. Translated: CASSFTRVSETQYF. Together with reference TRBV7-2 and TRBJ2-5, the CDR3 gives the full variable domain: GAGVSQSPSNKVTEKGKDVELRCDPISGHTALYWYRQSLGQGLEFLIYFQGNSAPDKSGLPSDRFSAERTGGSVSTLTIQRTQQEDSAVYLCASSFTRVSETQYFGPGTRLLVL.

This clonotype was seen ten or more times. V usage is TRBV5-1 and J usage is TRBJ1-5, with D hard to call. The V and J ends lost 0 bases and 7 bases respectively, with 11 bases between them. CDR3 size: 14 residues. Germline lookup yields CDR1 SGHRS and CDR2 YFSETQ. CDR3 region: CASSLGSLGQPQHF. The CDR3 bases are TGCGCCAGCAGCTTGGGTAGCCTGGGACAGCCCCAGCATTTT.

Many counts were recorded for this clonotype. The chain couples TRBV10-3 to TRBJ2-7; 7 bases fit TRBD1. V was clipped by 10 bases and J by 5 bases; unmatched bases: 5. From germline, CDR1 is ENHRY and CDR2 SYGVKD. The CDR3 runs 11 residues. CDR3 loop: CATGTENEQYF. The CDR3 nucleotides read TGTGCCACAGGGACAGAGAACGAGCAGTACTTC.

J is TRBJ1-1 and V is TRBV20-1, with no clear D. The CDR3 loop spans 13 amino acids. Germline CDR1 is DFQATT and CDR2 is SNEGSKA (reference sequence). With 8 bases removed from V and 5 bases from J, the gap between germline ends came to 18 bases. CDR3 in amino acids: CSPGGRRRTEAFF. The CDR3 DNA sequence: TGCAGTCCAGGAGGCCGGAGGAGGACTGAAGCTTTCTTT.

To note about this clonotype: A single base is all that separates this from a far larger clone, so a read error is likely. CDR3 amino acids: CTSSQVAGTSYNEQFF. Written as DNA, the CDR3 is TGCACCAGCAGCCAAGTAGCGGGGACGTCCTACAATGAGCAGTTCTTC. J is TRBJ2-1 and V is TRBV1; TRBD2, the table's D call, lacks a check against the DNA. TRBV1 is flagged as a pseudogene. The CDR3 is 16 residues long.

This clonotype was recorded many times. This chain links TRBV5-1 with TRBJ2-1; a weak D match, TRBD1 (6 bases). The V and J ends lost 4 bases and 4 bases respectively, with 15 bases between them. Germline values: CDR1 SGHRS, CDR2 YFSETQ. The CDR3 spans 15 residues. CDR3 DNA: TGCGCCAGCAGCCCCTCGACAGGACTTTACAATGAGCAGTTCTTC. Protein product: CASSPSTGLYNEQFF.

This clonotype appeared a few times. The chain is built from TRBV28 and TRBJ1-5; 9 positions match TRBD1. V was clipped by 8 bases and J by 2 bases; unmatched bases: 7. The CDR3 contains 15 residues. The germline CDR1 and CDR2 sequences are MDHEN and SYDVKM. CDR3 loop: CASGQGRWGNQPQHF. Here the CDR3 DNA reads TGTGCCAGCGGACAGGGGCGATGGGGCAATCAGCCCCAGCATTTT.

The sample holds a few counts of this clonotype. The chain joins TRBV28 to TRBJ2-5; D is undetermined. The CDR3 consists of 13 residues. V lost 10 bases, J lost 2 bases, and 14 bases lay in between. CDR1 is MDHEN, CDR2 SYDVKM, per germline. The CDR3 loop reads CATKVGGQETQYF. In DNA, the CDR3 is TGTGCCACCAAAGTTGGCGGACAAGAGACCCAGTACTTC.

This clonotype was observed a few times. The V gene is TRBV14, the J gene TRBJ2-1, with D possibly called TRBD1 or TRBD2 (6 bases each). The CDR3 contains 17 residues. V lost 3 bases to trimming and J lost 1 base, with 16 bases between them. Germline-derived CDR1 and CDR2 are SGHDN and FVKESK. The CDR3 reads CASSHFGGVGSYNEQFF. CDR3 coding DNA: TGTGCCAGCAGCCATTTCGGGGGCGTGGGGTCCTACAATGAGCAGTTCTTC.

This clonotype was observed many times. The chain links TRBV20-1 to TRBJ2-1; TRBD2 agrees at 10 bases. Germline V lookup: CDR1 DFQATT, CDR2 SNEGSKA (reference sequence). With V trimmed by 8 bases and J by 9 bases, 10 bases remained unmatched. CDR3 length: 13 amino acids. CDR3 residues: CSLGGAGGSEQFF. The CDR3, as DNA: TGCAGTTTAGGGGGAGCGGGGGGGTCTGAGCAGTTCTTC.

This clonotype showed up many times. The rearrangement links TRBV25-1 to TRBJ2-3, with a weak D call TRBD2 (6 bases). V was shortened by 2 bases and J by 2 bases, with 8 bases between the two germline ends. CDR1 MGHDK and CDR2 SYGVNS come from the germline V gene. The CDR3 totals 14 residues. CDR3 loop: CASSEGGFTDTQYF. The CDR3 DNA sequence: TGTGCCAGCAGTGAAGGGGGGTTCACAGATACGCAGTATTTT.

This clonotype was seen only once. A much larger clone differs from this one at a single base, so this may be a read error. The V gene is TRBV29-1, the J gene TRBJ2-5; unclear D gene. Germline CDR1 reads SQVTM; CDR2 reads ANQGSEA. The CDR3 loop spans 10 amino acids. CDR3 loop: CSVETETHYF. CDR3 coding DNA: TGCAGCGTTGAAACTGAGACCCATTACTTC.

V gene TRBV5-6 combines with J gene TRBJ2-7; 7 bases map to TRBD1. In germline, CDR1 is SGHDT, CDR2 YYEEEE. The CDR3 consists of 14 residues. Trimming at V came to 4 bases and at J to 3 bases, leaving 7 bases not matched to a gene. This CDR3 reads CASSLQGSYYEQYF. For the CDR3, the DNA is TGTGCCAGCAGCCTACAGGGGTCTTACTACGAGCAGTACTTC.

This clonotype was seen repeatedly, ten times or more. CDR3 nucleotide sequence: TGCAGCGTTGCAGACAGGGTTTACTCCTACAATGAGCAGTTCTTC. Protein: CSVADRVYSYNEQFF. The chain employs TRBV29-1 and TRBJ2-1; 7 bases align to TRBD1. Germline assignment: CDR1 SQVTM and CDR2 ANQGSEA. The CDR3 consists of 15 residues. Trimming removed 4 bases from V and 0 bases from J; junction bases left unmatched: 6.

This clonotype was recorded at least ten times. The chain carries TRBV5-1 and TRBJ2-3, with unresolved D. Trimming removed 2 bases from V and 4 bases from J, with 8 bases in between. This CDR3 has 13 residues. Per the germline V gene, CDR1 is SGHRS and CDR2 is YFSETQ. CDR3 protein: CASSLYYADTQYF. In DNA, the CDR3 is TGCGCCAGCAGCTTATATTACGCAGATACGCAGTATTTT. The full variable domain, its missing parts supplied by reference TRBV5-1 and TRBJ2-3, is KAGVTQTPRYLIKTRGQQVTLSCSPISGHRSVSWYQQTPGQGLQFLFEYFSETQRNKGNFPGRFSGRQFSNSRSEMNVSTLELGDSALYLCASSLYYADTQYFGPGTRLTVL.

On this clonotype itself: A much larger clone sits a single nucleotide away, making a read error possible. Here the CDR3 reads CSAGRTDNEKLFF. The CDR3 region has the DNA TGCAGCGCTGGGAGGACAGATAATGAAAAACTGTTTTTT. The chain couples TRBV29-1 to TRBJ1-4; weak D call: TRBD1 (6 bases). This CDR3 contains 13 residues. The germline V and J ends were trimmed by 7 bases and 4 bases, with 13 bases remaining between them. Germline CDR1 and CDR2: SQVTM and ANQGSEA.